Below, 26 T cell receptor beta chains from the same sample are listed, as sequenced in a study of sequential checkpoint blockade in melanoma. The repertoire was sequenced with immunoSEQ multiplex PCR; TCRdb's copy has only in-frame clones and lacks some. The profile covers some 19,000 clones, with 27% appearing a single time and roughly 6.7% taken by the ten largest. The treatment denotes: randomized to nivolumab then ipilimumab (arm A) or the reverse (arm B). The starting material was tumor tissue (inferred from file names), obtained from a patient given nivolumab and ipilimumab in sequence. The receptors originated from a human donor with melanoma.

This clone was observed a handful of times. Compared with germline, one end of the junction differs, possibly owing to a read error. CDR3 in amino acids: CASSLALSGLGETQYF. The CDR3 DNA follows: TGTGCTAGCAGCTTAGCGTTGTCAGGGCTTGGAGAGACCCAGTACTTC. The gene calls are TRBV7-6 and TRBJ2-5; perhaps D is TRBD1 or TRBD2 (5 bases each). Germline V gene sequence: CDR1 SGHVS, CDR2 FNYEAQ. The CDR3 runs to 16 residues.

This clone was recorded a few times. The chain is built from TRBV28 and TRBJ1-5, with D possibly TRBD1 on 5 matching bases. Germline lookup yields CDR1 MDHEN and CDR2 SYDVKM. V was pared by 6 bases and J by 6 bases, with 15 bases between. This CDR3 is 14 amino acids long. CDR3 sequence: CASRAQGLGQPQHF. The CDR3 DNA is TGTGCCAGCAGGGCTCAGGGTCTGGGTCAGCCCCAGCATTTT.

The chain has TRBV6-7 and TRBJ1-5; 9 bases map to TRBD1. TRBV6-7 is filed as an ORF, its function uncertain. V trimming: 7 bases; J trimming: 4 bases; junction bases outside the gene matches: 8. The length of the CDR3 is 15 residues. CDR3 sequence reads: CASTSGTGLNQPQHF. CDR3 bases: TGTGCCAGCACTTCCGGGACAGGGCTAAATCAGCCCCAGCATTTT.

There are a few counts of this clone. The chain has TRBV28 and TRBJ1-4; D gene uncertain. V lost 6 bases and J lost 0, with 8 bases in between. The CDR3 contains 14 residues. Looked up from germline, CDR1 is MDHEN and CDR2 is SYDVKM. CDR3 nucleotides: TGTGCCAGCAGGCCCGACACAACTAATGAAAAACTGTTTTTT. It is translated as CASRPDTTNEKLFF.

This clone has more than one count but fewer than ten. One junction end does not reproduce the germline sequence, and a read error may be involved. The J gene is TRBJ2-1, the V gene TRBV18; 8 bases align to TRBD2. The CDR3 sequence is 15 residues long. Germline CDR1 and CDR2: KGHSH and LQKENI. The CDR3 sequence: CASSPLAETYNEQFF. DNA of the CDR3: TGTGCCAGCTCCCCACTAGCGGAGACTTACAATGAGCAGTTCTTC. Combining the CDR3 with reference TRBV18 and TRBJ2-1 gives the whole variable domain NAGVMQNPRHLVRRRGQEARLRCSPMKGHSHVYWYRQLPEEGLKFMVYLQKENIIDESGMPKERFSAEFPKEGPSILRIQQVVRGDSAAYFCASSPLAETYNEQFFGPGTRLTVL.

The chain links TRBV11-3 to TRBJ1-5, with D maybe TRBD1 (6 bases). The V end lost 1 base, the J end lost 3 bases, and 10 bases lay between the germline ends. This CDR3 is 15 amino acids long. CDR1 is SGHNT and CDR2 is YENEEA in the germline V gene. The CDR3 nucleotides read TGTGCCAGCAGCTTAGTAGGACAGTTCAATCAGCCCCAGCATTTT. It is translated as CASSLVGQFNQPQHF.

This clone was counted only a few times. The chain combines TRBV9 with TRBJ1-1, with a possible D match to TRBD1 (6 bases). Looked up from germline, CDR1 is SGDLS and CDR2 is YYNGEE. The CDR3 contains 14 residues. The germline V and J ends were trimmed by 3 bases and 2 bases, with 11 bases remaining between them. CDR3 amino acids: CASSARGLNTEAFF. DNA for the CDR3: TGTGCCAGCAGCGCCAGGGGTCTAAACACTGAAGCTTTCTTT.

This clone was seen a few times. The rearrangement links TRBV11-3 to TRBJ2-6, with D tentatively TRBD1 (6 bases). Germline CDR1 is SGHNT and CDR2 is YENEEA. The CDR3 is 15 residues long. V was trimmed by 5 bases and J by 1 base, leaving 9 bases between them. This CDR3 reads CASSPQGSGANVLTF. The CDR3 bases are TGTGCCAGCAGCCCACAGGGTTCTGGGGCCAACGTCCTGACTTTC.

This clone was detected a few times. The rearrangement links TRBV27 to TRBJ2-6; D is unclear. Germline V gives CDR1 MNHEY, CDR2 SMNVEV (reference sequence). The V end lost 0 bases, the J end lost 2 bases, and 5 bases lay between the germline ends. The CDR3 is made up of 15 amino acids. CDR3 amino acids: CASSLSGTGANVLTF. CDR3 bases: TGTGCCAGCAGTTTATCAGGTACTGGGGCCAACGTCCTGACTTTC.

This clone was detected many times. The V gene is TRBV6-8, the J gene TRBJ2-2; 7 bases align to TRBD2. CDR1 is MNHGY and CDR2 is SAAAGT in the germline V gene. This CDR3 is 17 amino acids long. The junction had 16 bases not matched to a gene; V was cut back by 10 bases and J by 2 bases. DNA of the CDR3: TGTGCCACCATGGGGGGGTTCGGGAATCTCAACACCGGGGAGCTGTTTTTT. Amino acids: CATMGGFGNLNTGELFF.

CDR3 in amino acids: CASRPTGVNYGYTF. The CDR3, as DNA: TGTGCCAGTAGACCTACCGGGGTAAACTATGGCTACACCTTC. This chain uses TRBV19 with TRBJ1-2; D gene uncertain. The ends were cut back, 6 bases at V and 2 bases at J, with 13 bases in the middle. This CDR3 is built from 14 residues. The germline V gene has CDR1 LNHDA and CDR2 SQIVND (reference sequence).

The chain combines TRBV15 with TRBJ1-4; TRBD1 matches at 7 bases. Germline lookup yields CDR1 LNHNV and CDR2 YYDKDF (reference sequence). V lost 2 bases to trimming and J lost 3 bases; unmatched junction nucleotides: 3. This CDR3 spans 15 amino acids. The CDR3 DNA reads TGTGCCACCAGCAGACCGGGACAGCCTAATGAAAAACTGTTTTTT. It specifies CATSRPGQPNEKLFF.

The sample holds a few counts of this clone. The genes are TRBV28 and TRBJ1-4; tentative D call: TRBD1 (5 bases). V gave up 5 bases and J gave up 7 bases, with 17 bases separating them. Germline V gene sequence: CDR1 MDHEN, CDR2 SYDVKM. The CDR3 has 15 residues. CDR3 protein: CASSLSQGGGEKLFF. The CDR3 nucleotides read TGTGCCAGCAGTCTCTCTCAGGGAGGCGGTGAAAAACTGTTTTTT.

The V gene is TRBV28, the J gene TRBJ2-1, with a tentative D call TRBD2 (6 bases). CDR3 length: 14 residues. The V gene's germline CDR1 is MDHEN and CDR2 SYDVKM. The V end was cut by 9 bases, the J end by 4 bases, with 16 bases between. The DNA for the CDR3 is TGTGCCAGTGGAGAGGGAGGAGGGTACAATGAGCAGTTCTTC. It encodes CASGEGGGYNEQFF.

The chain's CDR3 is CASGANTDTQYF. CDR3 coding DNA: TGTGCCAGTGGAGCGAACACAGATACGCAGTATTTT. The gene calls are TRBV19 and TRBJ2-3; D is unclear. V was trimmed by 8 bases and J by 2 bases, leaving 8 bases between them. Germline CDR1 and CDR2: LNHDA and SQIVND (reference sequence). The CDR3 has 12 amino acids.

This chain uses TRBV6-8 with TRBJ1-1; D is unclear. The CDR3 length is 12 residues. V shed 8 bases and J shed 2 bases, with 9 bases lying between them. Germline V gene sequence: CDR1 MNHGY, CDR2 SAAAGT. The CDR3 nucleotides read TGTGCCAGCGCGTCCGGTAACACTGAAGCTTTCTTT. Amino acids: CASASGNTEAFF.

The chain links TRBV12-5 to TRBJ2-7; tentatively, D is TRBD2 (6 bases). Trimming shortened V by 2 bases and J by 5 bases, and 16 bases separated the two germline ends. Germline CDR1 is LGHNT and CDR2 is FRNRAP. The CDR3 totals 15 residues. CDR3: CASGLRRGLGDEQYF. The CDR3 bases are TGTGCTAGTGGTTTGCGGCGGGGTCTGGGGGACGAGCAGTACTTC. Combining the CDR3 with reference TRBV12-5 and TRBJ2-7 gives the whole variable domain DARVTQTPRHKVTEMGQEVTMRCQPILGHNTVFWYRQTMMQGLELLAYFRNRAPLDDSGMPKDRFSAEMPDATLATLKIQPSEPRDSAVYFCASGLRRGLGDEQYFGPGTRLTVT.

This chain connects TRBV6-8 to TRBJ1-1; no clear D. The germline gives CDR1 MNHGY, CDR2 SAAAGT. V was shortened by 6 bases and J by 5 bases, with 13 bases between the two germline ends. The CDR3 consists of 13 residues. CDR3 coding DNA: TGTGCCAGCAGCCTTTTCGGCGGGACTGAAGCTTTCTTT. This sequence encodes CASSLFGGTEAFF.

At least ten counts were recorded for this clone. The J gene is TRBJ2-1, the V gene TRBV11-3, with D maybe TRBD2 (8 bases). CDR3 length: 18 residues. V lost 1 base to trimming and J lost 2 bases, with 18 bases between them. Germline V gene data show CDR1 as SGHNT and CDR2 as YENEEA. This CDR3 is CASSLVKFSGTAYNEQFF. The CDR3 DNA follows: TGTGCCAGCAGCTTAGTGAAATTTAGCGGGACAGCCTACAATGAGCAGTTCTTC.

The V gene is TRBV19, the J gene TRBJ2-1, with 10 bases matching TRBD2. CDR3 length: 16 amino acids. Germline CDR1 and CDR2: LNHDA and SQIVND (reference sequence). Germline trimming cut 5 bases from V and 7 bases from J; bases unmatched to any gene: 11. CDR3 protein: CASSLIAGGSGNEQFF. CDR3 nucleotides: TGTGCCAGTAGTCTGATAGCGGGAGGTTCTGGGAATGAGCAGTTCTTC.

This clone was counted ten times or more. The V gene is TRBV28, the J gene TRBJ2-1; 10 nucleotides match TRBD1. The CDR3 sequence is 15 residues long. V lost 7 bases, J lost 2 bases, and 5 bases stayed unmatched. Germline V gives CDR1 MDHEN, CDR2 SYDVKM. CDR3 amino acids: CASNSGQGTYNEQFF. The DNA of the CDR3 is TGTGCCAGCAACTCGGGACAGGGGACCTACAATGAGCAGTTCTTC.

The rearrangement joins TRBV5-1 to TRBJ2-6; D is ambiguous. This CDR3 comprises 16 residues. Between the trimmed V and J ends, which lost 0 bases and 4 bases, there was a span of 11 bases. Germline V gene lookup returns CDR1 SGHRS and CDR2 YFSETQ. The DNA of the CDR3 is TGCGCCAGCAGCTTGGGGTCCCTGGGGGGGGCCAACGTCCTGACTTTC. Its translation is CASSLGSLGGANVLTF. The complete variable domain, with remaining parts taken from reference TRBV5-1 and TRBJ2-6, reads KAGVTQTPRYLIKTRGQQVTLSCSPISGHRSVSWYQQTPGQGLQFLFEYFSETQRNKGNFPGRFSGRQFSNSRSEMNVSTLELGDSALYLCASSLGSLGGANVLTFGAGSRLTVL.

This clone was detected a few times. The chain recombines TRBV9 with TRBJ2-1, with D hard to call. Trimming left V 0 bases short and J 4 bases short, with 11 bases between. There are 15 residues in the CDR3. The germline gives CDR1 SGDLS, CDR2 YYNGEE. The CDR3 protein is CASSVAGREYNEQFF. The CDR3 nucleotides are TGTGCCAGCAGCGTAGCTGGACGTGAGTACAATGAGCAGTTCTTC. Looking up the rest from reference TRBV9 and TRBJ2-1 gives the full variable domain: DSGVTQTPKHLITATGQRVTLRCSPRSGDLSVYWYQQSLDQGLQFLIQYYNGEERAKGNILERFSAQQFPDLHSELNLSSLELGDSALYFCASSVAGREYNEQFFGPGTRLTVL.

V is TRBV11-3 and J is TRBJ2-2; D not certain. Germline CDR1 is SGHNT and CDR2 is YENEEA. Trimming removed 0 bases from V and 0 bases from J, with 8 bases in between. CDR3 length: 16 residues. The CDR3 bases are TGTGCCAGCAGCTTAGATCACCACGCGAACACCGGGGAGCTGTTTTTT. It translates to CASSLDHHANTGELFF. Based on the CDR3 plus reference TRBV11-3 and TRBJ2-2, the full variable domain is EAGVVQSPRYKIIEKKQPVAFWCNPISGHNTLYWYLQNLGQGPELLIRYENEEAVDDSQLPKDRFSAERLKGVDSTLKIQPAELGDSAVYLCASSLDHHANTGELFFGEGSRLTVL.

This clone has more than one count but fewer than ten. The J gene is TRBJ1-5, the V gene TRBV19; no clear D gene. The CDR3 has 14 residues. The V gene's germline CDR1 is LNHDA and CDR2 SQIVND (reference sequence). The germline V and J ends were trimmed by 7 bases and 2 bases, with 12 bases remaining between them. The CDR3 here is CASTPEGGNQPQHF. The CDR3 nucleotides read TGTGCCAGTACCCCAGAGGGAGGCAATCAGCCCCAGCATTTT.

Relative to its sample, this clone is medium-sized. The genes are TRBV10-2 and TRBJ1-6, with TRBD1 as a possible D gene (5 bases). The CDR3 runs 14 residues. Germline V lookup: CDR1 WSHSY, CDR2 SAAADI. With 2 bases removed from V and 10 bases from J, the gap between germline ends came to 12 bases. The CDR3 sequence is CASSEKQVYSPLHF. The CDR3 nucleotides are TGCGCCAGCAGTGAGAAACAGGTTTACTCACCCCTCCACTTT.